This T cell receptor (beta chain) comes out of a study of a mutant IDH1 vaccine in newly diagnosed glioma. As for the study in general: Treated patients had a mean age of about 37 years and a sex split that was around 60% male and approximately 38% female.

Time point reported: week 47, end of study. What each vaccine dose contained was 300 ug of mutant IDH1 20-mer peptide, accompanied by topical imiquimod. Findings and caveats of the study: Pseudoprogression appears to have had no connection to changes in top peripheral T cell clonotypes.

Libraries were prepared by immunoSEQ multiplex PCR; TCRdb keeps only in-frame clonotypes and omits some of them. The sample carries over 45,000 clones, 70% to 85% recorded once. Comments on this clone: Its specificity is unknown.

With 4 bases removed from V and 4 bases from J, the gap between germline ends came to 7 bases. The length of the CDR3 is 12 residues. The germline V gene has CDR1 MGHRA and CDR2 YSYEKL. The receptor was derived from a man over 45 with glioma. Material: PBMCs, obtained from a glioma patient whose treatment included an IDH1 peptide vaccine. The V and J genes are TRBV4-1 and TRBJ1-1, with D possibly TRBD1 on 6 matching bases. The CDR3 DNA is TGCGCCAGCAGCCCGACAGGCACTGAAGCTTTCTTT. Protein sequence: CASSPTGTEAFF.